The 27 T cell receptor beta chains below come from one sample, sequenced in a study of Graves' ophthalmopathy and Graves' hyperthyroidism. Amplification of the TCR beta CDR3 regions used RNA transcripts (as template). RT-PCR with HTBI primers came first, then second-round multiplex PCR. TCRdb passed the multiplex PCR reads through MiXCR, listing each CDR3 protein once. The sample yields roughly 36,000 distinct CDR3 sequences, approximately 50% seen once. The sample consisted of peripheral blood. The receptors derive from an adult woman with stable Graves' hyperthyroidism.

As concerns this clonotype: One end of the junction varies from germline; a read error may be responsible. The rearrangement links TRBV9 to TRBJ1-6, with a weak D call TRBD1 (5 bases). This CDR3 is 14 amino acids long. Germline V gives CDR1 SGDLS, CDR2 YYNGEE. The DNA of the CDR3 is TGTGCCAGCAGCGGAGGGGCAAATAATTCACCCCTCCATTTT. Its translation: CASSGGANNSPLHF. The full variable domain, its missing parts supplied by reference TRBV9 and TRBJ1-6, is DSGVTQTPKHLITATGQRVTLRCSPRSGDLSVYWYQQSLDQGLQFLIQYYNGEERAKGNILERFSAQQFPDLHSELNLSSLELGDSALYFCASSGGANNSPLHFGNGTRLTVT.

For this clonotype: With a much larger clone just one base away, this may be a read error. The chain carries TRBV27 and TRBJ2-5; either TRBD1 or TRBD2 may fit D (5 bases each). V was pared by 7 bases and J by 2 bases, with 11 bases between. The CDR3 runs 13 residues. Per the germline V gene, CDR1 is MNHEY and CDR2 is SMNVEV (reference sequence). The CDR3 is CASNPWGQETQYF. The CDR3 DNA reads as TGTGCCAGCAACCCCTGGGGGCAAGAGACCCAGTACTTC.

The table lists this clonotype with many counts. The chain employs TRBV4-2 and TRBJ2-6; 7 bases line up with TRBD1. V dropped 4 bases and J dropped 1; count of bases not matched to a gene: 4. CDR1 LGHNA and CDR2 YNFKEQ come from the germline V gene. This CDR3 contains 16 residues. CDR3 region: CASSPDRASGANVLTF. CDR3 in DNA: TGTGCCAGCAGCCCCGACAGGGCTTCTGGGGCCAACGTCCTGACTTTC.

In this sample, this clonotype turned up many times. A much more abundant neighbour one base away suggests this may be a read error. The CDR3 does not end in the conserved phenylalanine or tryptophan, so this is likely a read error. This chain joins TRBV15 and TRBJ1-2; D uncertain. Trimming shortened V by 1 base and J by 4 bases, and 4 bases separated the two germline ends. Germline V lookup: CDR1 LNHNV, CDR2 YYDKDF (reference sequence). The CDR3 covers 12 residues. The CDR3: CATSRGGYGYTL. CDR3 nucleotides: TGTGCCACCAGCAGAGGGGGCTATGGCTACACCCTC.

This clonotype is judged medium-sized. The CDR3 DNA reads as TGCAGTGCTACCCTCACCCAGGGCCTCTATGGCTACACCTTC. It yields the protein CSATLTQGLYGYTF. The V call is TRBV20-1, the J call TRBJ1-2; TRBD1 is a possible D gene (5 bases). This CDR3 is built from 14 residues. Germline CDR1 and CDR2: DFQATT and SNEGSKA (reference sequence). V gave up 4 bases and J gave up 4 bases, with 16 bases separating them.

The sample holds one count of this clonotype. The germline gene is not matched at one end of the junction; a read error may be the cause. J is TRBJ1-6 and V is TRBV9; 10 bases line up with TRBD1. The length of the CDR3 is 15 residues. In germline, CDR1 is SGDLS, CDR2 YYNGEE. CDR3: CASSVGQGWNSPHHF. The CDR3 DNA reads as TGTGCCAGCAGCGTGGGACAGGGGTGGAATTCACCCCACCACTTT.

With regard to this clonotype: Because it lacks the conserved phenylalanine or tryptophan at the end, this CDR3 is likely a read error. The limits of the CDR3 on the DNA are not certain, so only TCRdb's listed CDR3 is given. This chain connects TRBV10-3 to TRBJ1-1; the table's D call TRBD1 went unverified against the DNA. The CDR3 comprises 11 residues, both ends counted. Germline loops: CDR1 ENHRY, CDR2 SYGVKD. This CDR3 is CAISEDTGGAY.

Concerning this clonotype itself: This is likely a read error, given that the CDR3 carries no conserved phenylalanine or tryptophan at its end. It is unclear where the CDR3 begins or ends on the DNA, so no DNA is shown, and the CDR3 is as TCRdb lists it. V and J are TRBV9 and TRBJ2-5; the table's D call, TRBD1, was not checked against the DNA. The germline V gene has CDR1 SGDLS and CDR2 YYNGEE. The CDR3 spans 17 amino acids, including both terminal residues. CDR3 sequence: CASSLGGGPGYGYTFGS.

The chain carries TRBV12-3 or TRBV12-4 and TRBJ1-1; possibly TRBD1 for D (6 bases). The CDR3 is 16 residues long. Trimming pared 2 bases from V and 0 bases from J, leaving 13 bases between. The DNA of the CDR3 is TGTGCCAGCAGTTTATGGCAGGGGAGGATGAACACTGAAGCTTTCTTT. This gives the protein CASSLWQGRMNTEAFF.

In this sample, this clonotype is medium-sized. Written as DNA, the CDR3 is TGCGCCAGCAGTGAGTCGGAAGGCGTGAACACTGAAGCTTTCTTT. The encoded protein is CASSESEGVNTEAFF. The V gene is TRBV10-1, the J gene TRBJ1-1; no definite D call. Germline assignment: CDR1 WNHNN and CDR2 SYGVQD (reference sequence). This CDR3 comprises 15 residues. V lost 0 bases, J lost 0 bases, and 8 bases lay in between.

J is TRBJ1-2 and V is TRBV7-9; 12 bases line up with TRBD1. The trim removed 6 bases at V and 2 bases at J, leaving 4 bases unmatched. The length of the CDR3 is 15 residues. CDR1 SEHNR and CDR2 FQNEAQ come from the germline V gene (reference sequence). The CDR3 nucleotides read TGTGCCAGCAGAACCGGGACAGGGGGCAACTATGGCTACACCTTC. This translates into CASRTGTGGNYGYTF.

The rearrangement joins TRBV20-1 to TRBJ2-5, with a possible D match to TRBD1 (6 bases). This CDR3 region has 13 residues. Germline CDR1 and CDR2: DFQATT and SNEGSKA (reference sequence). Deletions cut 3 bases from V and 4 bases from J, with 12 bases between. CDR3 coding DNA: TGCAGTGCTAGTCGACAGGTCGGAGAGACCCAGTACTTC. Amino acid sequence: CSASRQVGETQYF.

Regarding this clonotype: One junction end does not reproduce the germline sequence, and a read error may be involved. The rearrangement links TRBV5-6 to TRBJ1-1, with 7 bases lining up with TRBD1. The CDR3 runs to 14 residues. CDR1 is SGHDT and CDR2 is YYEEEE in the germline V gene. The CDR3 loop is CASSLKGAITEAPF. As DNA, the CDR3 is TGTGCCAGCAGCTTGAAGGGGGCCATCACTGAAGCTCCCTTT.

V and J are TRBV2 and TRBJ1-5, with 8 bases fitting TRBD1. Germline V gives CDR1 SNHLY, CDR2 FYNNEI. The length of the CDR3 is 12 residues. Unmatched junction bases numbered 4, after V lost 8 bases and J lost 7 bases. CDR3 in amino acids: CASLDRVQPQHF. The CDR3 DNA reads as TGTGCCAGCCTGGACAGGGTACAGCCCCAGCATTTT.

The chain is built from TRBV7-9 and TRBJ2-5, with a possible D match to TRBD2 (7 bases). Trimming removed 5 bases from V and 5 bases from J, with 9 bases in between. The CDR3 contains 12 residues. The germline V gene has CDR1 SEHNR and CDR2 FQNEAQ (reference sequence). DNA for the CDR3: TGTGCCAGCAGCGAGGGGGGGGAGACCCAGTACTTC. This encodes CASSEGGETQYF.

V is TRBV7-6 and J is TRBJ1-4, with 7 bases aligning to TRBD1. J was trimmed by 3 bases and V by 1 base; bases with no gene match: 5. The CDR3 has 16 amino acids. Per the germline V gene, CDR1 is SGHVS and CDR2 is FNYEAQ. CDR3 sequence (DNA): TGTGCCAGCAGCTTAGAGGGGGCTAAGGCTAATGAAAAACTGTTTTTT. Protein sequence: CASSLEGAKANEKLFF.

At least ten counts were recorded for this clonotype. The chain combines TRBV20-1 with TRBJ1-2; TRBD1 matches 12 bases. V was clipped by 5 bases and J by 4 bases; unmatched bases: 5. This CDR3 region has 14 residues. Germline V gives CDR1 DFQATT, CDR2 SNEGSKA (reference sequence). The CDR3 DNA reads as TGCAGTGCTGGGGACAGGGGGCAGGTCTATGGCTACACCTTC. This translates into CSAGDRGQVYGYTF.

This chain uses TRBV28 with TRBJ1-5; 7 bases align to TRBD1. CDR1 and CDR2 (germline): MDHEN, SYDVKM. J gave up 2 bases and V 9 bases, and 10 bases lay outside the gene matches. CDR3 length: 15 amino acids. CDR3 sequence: CASTRGGAGNQPQHF. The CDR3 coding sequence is TGTGCCAGTACAAGAGGGGGCGCCGGCAATCAGCCCCAGCATTTT.

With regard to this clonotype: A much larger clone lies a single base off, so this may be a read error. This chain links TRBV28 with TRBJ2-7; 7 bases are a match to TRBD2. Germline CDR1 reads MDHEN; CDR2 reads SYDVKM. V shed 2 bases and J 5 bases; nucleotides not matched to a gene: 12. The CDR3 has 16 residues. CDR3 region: CASSLNPGGSLDEQYF. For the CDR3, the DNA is TGTGCCAGCAGTTTAAACCCCGGGGGGAGCCTCGACGAGCAGTACTTC.

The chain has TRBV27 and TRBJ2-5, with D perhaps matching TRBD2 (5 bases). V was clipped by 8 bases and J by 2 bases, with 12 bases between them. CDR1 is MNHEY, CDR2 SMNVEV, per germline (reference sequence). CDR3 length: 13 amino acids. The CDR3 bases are TGTGCCAGCCCCGGGAACCAACAAGAGACCCAGTACTTC. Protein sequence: CASPGNQQETQYF.

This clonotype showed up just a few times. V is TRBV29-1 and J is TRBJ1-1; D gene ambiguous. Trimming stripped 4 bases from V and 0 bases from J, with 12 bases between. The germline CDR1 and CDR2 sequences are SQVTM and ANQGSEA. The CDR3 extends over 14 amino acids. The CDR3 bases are TGCAGCGTTGGACCCGCGGCCATGAACACTGAAGCTTTCTTT. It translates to CSVGPAAMNTEAFF.

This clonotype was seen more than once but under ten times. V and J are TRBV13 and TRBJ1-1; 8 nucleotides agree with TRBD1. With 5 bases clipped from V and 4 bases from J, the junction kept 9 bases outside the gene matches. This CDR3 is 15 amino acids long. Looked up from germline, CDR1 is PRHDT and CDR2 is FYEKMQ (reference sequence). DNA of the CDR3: TGTGCCAGCAGCCCGGACAGGGTCATAGGCACTGAAGCTTTCTTT. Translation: CASSPDRVIGTEAFF.

The CDR3 coding sequence is TGTGCCAGCAGCCTAAGAGCGGGAGGGCCTCAAGAGACCCAGTACTTC. It translates to CASSLRAGGPQETQYF. The V call is TRBV12-3 or TRBV12-4, the J call TRBJ2-5, with 10 bases identical to TRBD2. This CDR3 region has 16 residues. V gave up 6 bases and J gave up 2 bases; unmatched junction bases: 9.

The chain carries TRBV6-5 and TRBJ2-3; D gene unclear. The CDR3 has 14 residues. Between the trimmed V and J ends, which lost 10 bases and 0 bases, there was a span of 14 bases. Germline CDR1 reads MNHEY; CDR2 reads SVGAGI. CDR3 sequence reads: CATRFWASTDTQYF. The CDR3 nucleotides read TGTGCCACCCGCTTTTGGGCCAGCACAGATACGCAGTATTTT.

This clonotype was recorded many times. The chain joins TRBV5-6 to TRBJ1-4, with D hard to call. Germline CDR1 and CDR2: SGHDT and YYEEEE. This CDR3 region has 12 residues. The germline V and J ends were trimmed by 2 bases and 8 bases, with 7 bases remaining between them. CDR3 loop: CASSFSTEKLFF. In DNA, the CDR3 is TGTGCCAGCAGCTTTAGTACCGAAAAACTGTTTTTT.

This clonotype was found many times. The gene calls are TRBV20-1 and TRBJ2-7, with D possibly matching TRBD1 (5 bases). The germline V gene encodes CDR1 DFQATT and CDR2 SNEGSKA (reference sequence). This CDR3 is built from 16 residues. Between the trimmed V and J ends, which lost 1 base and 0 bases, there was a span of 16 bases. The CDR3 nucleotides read TGCAGTGCTAGAGGAAACAGGCCTTATAGCTCCTACGAGCAGTACTTC. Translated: CSARGNRPYSSYEQYF.

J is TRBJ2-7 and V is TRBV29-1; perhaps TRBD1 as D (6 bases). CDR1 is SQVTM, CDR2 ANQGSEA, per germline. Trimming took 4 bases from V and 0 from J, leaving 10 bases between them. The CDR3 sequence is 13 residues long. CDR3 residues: CSVVQGHSYEQYF. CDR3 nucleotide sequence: TGCAGCGTTGTACAGGGCCACTCCTACGAGCAGTACTTC.